Shown below are 19 T cell receptor beta chains from a single sample sequenced in a study of blood T cell repertoires in COVID-19. Produced via immunoSEQ multiplex PCR; TCRdb's table is partial and in-frame only. The sample has just over 60,000 clones, around four fifths seen once. The material sequenced was peripheral blood. These receptors all come from a woman of 80 years or more with active or convalescent COVID-19.

The chain recombines TRBV18 with TRBJ1-1, with unresolved D. In germline, CDR1 is KGHSH, CDR2 LQKENI. The V end lost 8 bases, the J end lost 0 bases, and 10 bases lay between the germline ends. The CDR3 is made up of 13 amino acids. The CDR3 protein is CASLRDMNTEAFF. Here the CDR3 DNA reads TGTGCCAGCCTGAGAGATATGAACACTGAAGCTTTCTTT.

This chain uses TRBV15 with TRBJ2-1; the match to TRBD2 covers 10 bases. The CDR3 runs 16 residues. V gave up 3 bases and J gave up 6 bases; unmatched junction bases: 8. Germline V gene data show CDR1 as LNHNV and CDR2 as YYDKDF (reference sequence). The CDR3 DNA reads TGTGCCACCAGCAGCCCCTCTCAGCGGGGGGGCAATGAGCAGTTCTTC. Encoded protein: CATSSPSQRGGNEQFF.

The V call is TRBV19, the J call TRBJ2-2; 9 bases map to TRBD2. This CDR3 has 17 amino acids. After removal of 3 bases from V and 0 bases from J, the junction contained 5 bases not matched to a gene. Germline CDR1 is LNHDA and CDR2 is SQIVND (reference sequence). CDR3 nucleotides: TGTGCCAGTAGTATTTTAGCGGGGGCTACGAACACCGGGGAGCTGTTTTTT. Its translation: CASSILAGATNTGELFF.

This clone turned up a few times. The genes are TRBV6-6 and TRBJ1-1; 8 bases match TRBD1. Germline CDR1 is MNHNY and CDR2 is SVGAGI (reference sequence). After removal of 6 bases from V and 3 bases from J, the junction contained 15 bases not matched to a gene. The CDR3 runs 17 residues. The CDR3 is CASRRLAGGGYYTEAFF. CDR3 nucleotides: TGTGCCAGCAGGCGACTCGCAGGGGGCGGGTATTACACTGAAGCTTTCTTT.

The genes are TRBV11-3 and TRBJ2-7; TRBD2 matches 10 bases. This CDR3 has 17 residues. Trimming removed 7 bases from V and 0 bases from J; junction bases left unmatched: 12. CDR1 is SGHNT, CDR2 YENEEA, per germline. In DNA, the CDR3 is TGTGCCAGCACCGACTCCCTAACTAGCGGGAACTCCTACGAGCAGTACTTC. Its translation: CASTDSLTSGNSYEQYF.

This chain links TRBV19 with TRBJ1-5; D is unclear. Trimming stripped 4 bases from V and 5 bases from J, with 12 bases between. Germline values: CDR1 LNHDA, CDR2 SQIVND (reference sequence). The CDR3 is 14 amino acids. The CDR3 is CASSTPEGYQPQHF. The CDR3 nucleotides are TGTGCCAGTAGTACGCCCGAGGGCTATCAGCCCCAGCATTTT.

The chain combines TRBV5-5 with TRBJ1-1; 11 bases align to TRBD1. The CDR3 totals 13 residues. CDR1 and CDR2 from the germline V gene are SGHKS and YYEKEE (reference sequence). J was trimmed by 5 bases and V by 4 bases; bases with no gene match: 1. CDR3 residues: CASSGTGGTEAFF. The CDR3 coding sequence is TGTGCCAGCAGCGGGACAGGGGGGACTGAAGCTTTCTTT.

This clone appeared a single time. This sequence joins TRBV6-5 and TRBJ2-7, with a possible D match to TRBD1 (6 bases). With 6 bases removed from V and 2 bases from J, the gap between germline ends came to 11 bases. The germline CDR1 and CDR2 sequences are MNHEY and SVGAGI. The CDR3 sequence is 13 residues long. The DNA for the CDR3 is TGTGCCAGCAGCCCCCCAGGGGCCTACGAGCAGTACTTC. Amino acid sequence: CASSPPGAYEQYF.

The CDR3 loop is CASSYLPGNPVYEQYF. The CDR3 DNA sequence: TGTGCCAGCAGTTACCTGCCAGGGAATCCCGTCTACGAGCAGTACTTC. This chain connects TRBV6-2 or TRBV6-3 to TRBJ2-7, with a possible D match to TRBD1 (5 bases). The germline gives CDR1 MNHEY, CDR2 SVGEGT. The CDR3 is 16 amino acids. V was cut by 2 bases and J by 3 bases, with 17 bases left in between.

The genes are TRBV5-1 and TRBJ2-5; weak D call: TRBD1 (6 bases). The V end lost 4 bases, the J end lost 4 bases, and 17 bases lay between the germline ends. The germline gives CDR1 SGHRS, CDR2 YFSETQ. The CDR3 is 15 amino acids. CDR3 loop: CASSPQGSRGETQYF. The CDR3 DNA sequence: TGCGCCAGCAGCCCGCAGGGGTCCCGGGGAGAGACCCAGTACTTC.

This sequence joins TRBV11-2 and TRBJ1-1; the match to TRBD1 covers 8 bases. CDR1 is SGHAT and CDR2 is FQNNGV in the germline V gene. CDR3 size: 14 residues. V lost 4 bases to trimming and J lost 1 base; unmatched junction nucleotides: 2. DNA for the CDR3: TGTGCCAGCAGCTGGACAGGGACGAACACTGAAGCTTTCTTT. It codes for CASSWTGTNTEAFF.

The chain recombines TRBV15 with TRBJ2-4; 9 bases map to TRBD2. The germline V gene has CDR1 LNHNV and CDR2 YYDKDF (reference sequence). Trimming at V came to 3 bases and at J to 2 bases, leaving 5 bases not matched to a gene. The CDR3 has 16 residues. The CDR3 loop is CATSRRGGASKNIQYF. For the CDR3, the DNA is TGTGCCACCAGCAGGCGGGGGGGCGCGTCCAAAAACATTCAGTACTTC.

The V and J genes are TRBV2 and TRBJ2-6; no firm D call. The CDR3 is made up of 15 amino acids. Germline V gene lookup returns CDR1 SNHLY and CDR2 FYNNEI. V was trimmed by 5 bases and J by 4 bases, leaving 12 bases between them. CDR3 sequence reads: CASSKLAPGANVLTF. In nucleotides, the CDR3 is TGTGCCAGCAGTAAGCTTGCGCCCGGGGCCAACGTCCTGACTTTC.

The V gene is TRBV25-1, the J gene TRBJ1-1, with 9 bases identical to TRBD1. Germline CDR1 MGHDK, CDR2 SYGVNS. The CDR3 loop spans 14 amino acids. V was clipped by 3 bases and J by 7 bases; unmatched bases: 6. As DNA, the CDR3 is TGTGCCAGCAGTGATGACAGGGGGATCAATGAAGCTTTCTTT. As protein: CASSDDRGINEAFF. Full variable domain (missing parts from reference TRBV25-1 and TRBJ1-1): EADIYQTPRYLVIGTGKKITLECSQTMGHDKMYWYQQDPGMELHLIHYSYGVNSTEKGDLSSESTVSRIRTEHFPLTLESARPSHTSQYLCASSDDRGINEAFFGQGTRLTVV.

The gene calls are TRBV11-2 and TRBJ1-1; maybe TRBD1 (6 bases). The V gene's germline CDR1 is SGHAT and CDR2 FQNNGV. CDR3 length equals 14 residues. Trimming shortened V by 3 bases and J by 3 bases, and 11 bases separated the two germline ends. CDR3 region: CASSFGTRDTEAFF. The CDR3 nucleotides read TGTGCCAGCAGCTTCGGGACACGAGACACTGAAGCTTTCTTT. The full variable domain, rest sourced from reference TRBV11-2 and TRBJ1-1, is EAGVAQSPRYKIIEKRQSVAFWCNPISGHATLYWYQQILGQGPKLLIQFQNNGVVDDSQLPKDRFSAERLKGVDSTLKIQPAKLEDSAVYLCASSFGTRDTEAFFGQGTRLTVV.

The rearrangement uses TRBV11-1 and TRBJ1-2; D not certain. In germline, CDR1 is SGHAT, CDR2 FQDESV (reference sequence). Trimming cost V 7 bases and J 6 bases, with 18 bases left between them. This CDR3 is built from 14 residues. The CDR3, as DNA: TGTGCCAGCACCATTGAAAGGTCCGGGGATGGCTACACCTTC. Protein product: CASTIERSGDGYTF.

This clone was picked up one time. This chain uses TRBV28 with TRBJ1-2; 10 bases are shared with TRBD1. The CDR3 runs to 16 residues. J lost 2 bases, V lost 6 bases, and 9 bases had no gene match. CDR1 is MDHEN, CDR2 SYDVKM, per germline. CDR3 sequence (DNA): TGTGCCAGCAGCAGAGTTCCGGGACAGGGGAACTATGGCTACACCTTC. Amino acids: CASSRVPGQGNYGYTF.

The rearrangement uses TRBV18 and TRBJ1-1; no definite D call. The CDR3 runs 13 residues. From germline, CDR1 is KGHSH and CDR2 LQKENI. V lost 4 bases to trimming and J lost 4 bases, with 10 bases between them. The CDR3 region is CASSQEGSTEAFF. CDR3 sequence (DNA): TGTGCCAGCTCACAGGAGGGATCCACTGAAGCTTTCTTT.

The chain is built from TRBV30 and TRBJ1-4; 7 bases fit TRBD1. Germline loops: CDR1 GTSNPN, CDR2 SVGIG (reference sequence). CDR3 length: 18 residues. The junction had 12 bases not matched to a gene; V was cut back by 2 bases and J by 0 bases. For the CDR3, the DNA is TGTGCCTGGAGTCAGGAGGGGGCCTTACCTGCAACTAATGAAAAACTGTTTTTT. Translated, it gives CAWSQEGALPATNEKLFF. Full variable domain (missing parts from reference TRBV30 and TRBJ1-4): SQTIHQWPATLVQPVGSPLSLECTVEGTSNPNLYWYRQAAGRGLQLLFYSVGIGQISSEVPQNLSASRPQDRQFILSSKKLLLSDSGFYLCAWSQEGALPATNEKLFFGSGTQLSVL.